These T cell receptor beta chains were read from a single sample in a study of blood T cells in healthy people across ages. TCRdb analysed the 5' RACE reads with MiXCR anew, one entry per CDR3 protein. The sample carries about 1.6 million distinct CDR3 sequences, roughly 30% recorded once. Sequencing used blood. These receptors were taken from a woman in her 30s in good health. The CDR3 runs from the conserved cysteine through the conserved F or W. D genes are given only for firm matches. Not all rows give a size; the values are once, few, many and, for expanded clones, a class.

V gene,J gene,D gene,clone size,CDR3 protein,CDR3 DNA
TRBV4-1,TRBJ2-1,TRBD2,.,CASSQDGGRGNEQFF,TGCGCCAGCAGCCAAGACGGGGGGAGAGGTAATGAGCAGTTCTTC
TRBV9,TRBJ2-4,.,few,CASSVAEGAKNIQYF,TGTGCCAGCAGCGTAGCGGAGGGGGCCAAAAACATTCAGTACTTC
TRBV6-5,TRBJ2-1,TRBD1,.,CASSSRTGGAYNEQFF,TGTGCCAGCAGCTCTAGGACAGGGGGCGCCTACAATGAGCAGTTCTTC
TRBV7-6,TRBJ2-1,TRBD2,few,CASSSLTSGGEQFF,TGTGCCAGCAGCTCTCTGACTAGCGGGGGTGAGCAGTTCTTC
TRBV28,TRBJ1-2,.,.,CASRSYSPNYGHTF,TGTGCCAGCAGGAGTTACAGCCCTAACTATGGCCACACCTTC
TRBV2,TRBJ2-3,TRBD1,few,CASSEAGTGPDTQYF,TGTGCCAGCAGTGAAGCGGGGACAGGGCCAGATACGCAGTATTTT
TRBV3-1,TRBJ2-7,TRBD2,.,CANSQIPGLAGAYEQYF,TGTGCCAACAGCCAGATCCCCGGACTAGCGGGAGCCTACGAGCAGTACTTC
TRBV27,TRBJ2-7,.,.,CASKPRGLYEQYF,TGTGCCAGCAAGCCACGGGGGCTCTACGAGCAGTACTTC
TRBV6-2/TRBV6-3,TRBJ2-5,.,few,CASSGVYNQETQYF,TGTGCCAGCAGTGGCGTCTACAACCAAGAGACCCAGTACTTC
TRBV11-2,TRBJ2-1,TRBD2,.,CASSLGTSGSLIGFDEQFF,TGTGCCAGCAGCTTAGGGACTAGCGGGAGCCTGATTGGGTTTGATGAGCAGTTCTTC
TRBV3-1,TRBJ1-1,TRBD1,.,CATSEQGKIAEAFF,TGTGCCACCAGTGAACAGGGGAAGATAGCTGAAGCTTTCTTT
TRBV7-3,TRBJ1-5,.,.,CASSLTDRSSRNQPQHF,TGTGCCAGCAGCTTAACTGACCGGTCCAGCCGCAATCAGCCCCAGCATTTT
TRBV2,TRBJ1-2,.,few,CASSESGQDSYTF,TGTGCCAGCAGTGAATCGGGACAAGACAGCTACACCTTC
TRBV3-1,TRBJ2-7,.,.,CASSLSRGSSSYEQYF,TGTGCCAGCAGCCTCTCGAGGGGGAGCAGCTCCTACGAGCAGTACTTC
TRBV9,TRBJ2-3,TRBD2,.,CASSVATLAGTDTQYF,TGTGCCAGCAGCGTAGCTACACTAGCGGGCACAGATACGCAGTATTTT
TRBV20-1,TRBJ2-1,.,few,CSARGVFRGLPLNEQFF,TGCAGTGCTAGAGGGGTATTCCGAGGACTACCCCTAAATGAGCAGTTCTTC
TRBV20-1,TRBJ1-6,.,.,CSARETGKIVESPLHF,TGCAGTGCTAGAGAAACGGGGAAGATTGTTGAATCACCCCTCCACTTT
TRBV2,TRBJ2-3,.,.,CASSESGRDTQYF,TGTGCCAGCAGTGAATCGGGGCGGGATACGCAGTATTTT
TRBV3-1,TRBJ1-2,.,.,CASSQVRANHGYTF,TGTGCCAGCAGCCAAGTCAGGGCAAACCATGGCTACACCTTC